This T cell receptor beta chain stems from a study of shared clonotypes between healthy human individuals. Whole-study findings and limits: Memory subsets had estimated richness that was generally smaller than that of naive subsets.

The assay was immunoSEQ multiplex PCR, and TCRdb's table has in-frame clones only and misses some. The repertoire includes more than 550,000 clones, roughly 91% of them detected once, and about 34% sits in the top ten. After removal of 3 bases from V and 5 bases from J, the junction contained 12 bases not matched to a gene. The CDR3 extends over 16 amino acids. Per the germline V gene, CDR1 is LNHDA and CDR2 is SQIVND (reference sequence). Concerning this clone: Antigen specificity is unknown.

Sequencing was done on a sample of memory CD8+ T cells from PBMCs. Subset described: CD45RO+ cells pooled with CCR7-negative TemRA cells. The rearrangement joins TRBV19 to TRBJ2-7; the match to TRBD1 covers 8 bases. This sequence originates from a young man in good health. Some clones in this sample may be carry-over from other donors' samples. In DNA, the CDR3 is TGTGCCAGTAGTATCTCCACAGGGGGAGTGGGTAACGAGCAGTACTTC. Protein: CASSISTGGVGNEQYF.